The subject of this entry is one T cell receptor beta chain. The data stem from a study of shared clonotypes between healthy human individuals. Trimming removed 8 bases from V and 2 bases from J, with 15 bases in between. Germline CDR1 MNHEY, CDR2 SVGAGI. The CDR3 has 14 residues. Here immunoSEQ multiplex PCR was the method, and the copy in TCRdb shows in-frame clones only, minus some. The sample lists over a million clones, roughly 96% occurring once. The clonotype originates from a man aged 25-45 years in good health. Sequencing was performed on naive CD4+ T cells sorted from blood. Subset indicated: CD45RA+ positively selected. The chain joins TRBV6-5 to TRBJ1-2; D call uncertain. In nucleotides, the CDR3 is TGTGCCAGCCGGGGAGCGGCCAGCAACTATGGCTACACCTTC. It encodes CASRGAASNYGYTF.